This T cell receptor (beta chain) was observed in a study of T-cell memory formation after mild COVID-19 (dated by TCRdb to the early 2020s). For context, the study as a whole: Most TCR sequence clusters were specific to one of the two donors. Longitudinal TCRalpha and TCRbeta repertoire sequencing tracked T-cell clones expanding and contracting after mild COVID-19 in two donors. Two young, previously healthy adult volunteers, one female and one male, were included in the cohort. What the work shows at the level of the full study, not this receptor alone: SARS-CoV-2 specificity was not confirmed for the second-wave clones peaking on day 37. Clones that contracted from day 15 to 85 showed balanced CD4/CD8 phenotypes, whereas a second wave of clones that expanded from day 15 to 37 leaned towards CD4+. Contracting CD4+ clones were located mainly in the CM and EM memory subsets, whereas CD8+ clones were found to be enriched in EMRA. Only a couple of mild cases were covered in the study, and larger cohorts including severe cases with pre-infection samples were considered necessary. Some responding clones were detected in pre-infection memory, which suggested that pre-existing cross-reactive memory T cells had joined the SARS-CoV-2 response.

This clonotype was recorded a few times. It lacks a known antigen. Per-nucleotide qualities are absent, and no much larger clonotype sits a single base away. Ficoll-Paque density gradient centrifugation was used to isolate PBMCs. Reads for this sample came from an Illumina NovaSeq 6000. Using 5'RACE with constant-segment primers, TCRalpha and TCRbeta cDNA libraries were constructed, with sample barcodes and unique molecular identifiers added in the process. RNA was extracted from every sample with Trizol reagent. Amplification of the libraries took two PCR steps, and the second step added a second sample barcode plus Illumina TruSeq adapters. Sequencing of the libraries was done on an Illumina NovaSeq, producing 2 x 150 bp paired-end reads. Concerning the study's data processing: Reads were demultiplexed and collapsed into UMI-guided consensus sequences with migec v1.2.7. Using mixcr v2.1.11, UMI consensuses were aligned to TRA and TRB V and J templates and then assembled into clonotypes. A clonotype was counted as expanded or contracted only when both edgeR and NoisET called the clonotype significant, with the noise models trained on biological replicates. edgeR calls used a false discovery rate-adjusted p below 0.01 and a log2 fold-change threshold of 1. As an exploratory analysis of dynamics, max-normalized trajectories of the 1000 most abundant clonotypes were examined with PCA combined with hierarchical clustering. Separately sequenced CD4+ and CD8+ repertoires were used to assign a CD4 or CD8 phenotype to each responding clone. TCRdb cleaned the public reads at Q25 with fastp, built clones with MiXCR and kept in-frame beta chains. Rows are unified per CDR3 protein, each entry keeping the most common DNA and genes. The V and J calls and clone size are TCRdb's, not the authors'. The sample table shows 350,000 to 450,000 distinct CDR3 sequences, and 25% to 30% are seen once. Clones ranked in the top ten supply about 14% of the sample.

The sequencing input was PBMCs or a T cell subset sorted from them (not recorded which). This TCR derives from an adult woman who had mild COVID-19 (a few samples of this study predate the infection). The sample titles of this study are shuffled in the database, so cell type and time point are left out; the donor was told from shared clones.

The CDR3 sequence is CASRVGGVTDTQYF. The DNA sequence follows: TGTGCCAGCAGGGTGGGGGGTGTCACAGATACGCAGTATTTT. This chain joins TRBV6-1 to TRBJ2-3, and possibly TRBD2, on 6 matching bases. In the germline V gene, CDR1 corresponds to MNHNS and CDR2 to SASEGT. A distance of 12 bases separates the germline ends of V and J, which lose 6 bases and 2 bases respectively. The CDR3 runs 14 residues from the cysteine to the phenylalanine. The CDR3 DNA has 42 bases and is translated from base 1.